This record concerns one T cell receptor (beta chain) sequence. This specimen belongs to a study of cytomegalovirus exposure and HLA in healthy donors. The CDR3 is 14 amino acids. The ends were cut back, 2 bases at V and 3 bases at J, with 10 bases in the middle. The germline V gene encodes CDR1 MNHEY and CDR2 SVGAGI. Clones were sequenced by immunoSEQ multiplex PCR, and TCRdb holds only the in-frame ones, with some missing. The table includes roughly 310,000 clones, approximately 91% detected once. Sequenced: PBMCs. The chain is built from TRBV6-5 and TRBJ1-1; D may be TRBD1 (5 bases). The receptor was derived from a man younger than 40 in good health and CMV-seronegative. The CDR3, as DNA: TGTGCCAGCAGTTACACGGCGGGGGACACTGAAGCTTTCTTT. This sequence encodes CASSYTAGDTEAFF.